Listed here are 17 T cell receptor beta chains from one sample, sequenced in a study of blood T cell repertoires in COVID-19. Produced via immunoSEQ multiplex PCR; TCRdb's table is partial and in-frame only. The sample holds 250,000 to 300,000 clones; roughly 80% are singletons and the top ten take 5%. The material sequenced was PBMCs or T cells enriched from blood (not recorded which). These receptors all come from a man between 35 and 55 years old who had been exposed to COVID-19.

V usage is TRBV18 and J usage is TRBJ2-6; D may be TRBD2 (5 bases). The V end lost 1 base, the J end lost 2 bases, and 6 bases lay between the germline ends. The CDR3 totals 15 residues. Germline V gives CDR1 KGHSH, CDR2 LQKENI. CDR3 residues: CASSPQGAGANVLTF. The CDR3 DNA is TGTGCCAGCTCACCACAGGGAGCTGGGGCCAACGTCCTGACTTTC.

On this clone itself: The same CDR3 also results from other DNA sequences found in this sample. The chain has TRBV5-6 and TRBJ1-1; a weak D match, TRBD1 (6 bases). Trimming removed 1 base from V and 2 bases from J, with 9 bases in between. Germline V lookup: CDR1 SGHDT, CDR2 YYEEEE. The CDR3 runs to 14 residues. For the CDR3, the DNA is TGTGCCAGCAGCTTGAGGGGGTTAAACACTGAAGCTTTCTTT. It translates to CASSLRGLNTEAFF.

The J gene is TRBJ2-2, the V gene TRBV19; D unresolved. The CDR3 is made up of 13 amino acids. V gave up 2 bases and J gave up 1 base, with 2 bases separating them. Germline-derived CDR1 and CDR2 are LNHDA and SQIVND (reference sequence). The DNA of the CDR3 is TGTGCCAGTAGTATACAGAACACCGGGGAGCTGTTTTTT. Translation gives CASSIQNTGELFF.

The CDR3 loop reads CAISEGLAGQETQYF. The CDR3 DNA reads TGTGCCATCAGTGAGGGACTAGCGGGGCAAGAGACCCAGTACTTC. The chain employs TRBV10-3 and TRBJ2-5; 12 positions match TRBD2. The CDR3 has 15 residues. Unmatched junction bases numbered 0, after V lost 2 bases and J lost 2 bases. Germline CDR1 and CDR2: ENHRY and SYGVKD.

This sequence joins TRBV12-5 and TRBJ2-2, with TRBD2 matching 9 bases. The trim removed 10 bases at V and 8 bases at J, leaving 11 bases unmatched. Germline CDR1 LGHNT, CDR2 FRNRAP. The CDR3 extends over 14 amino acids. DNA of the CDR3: TGTGCTACCCAGCGGGAGGCACGGACTGGGGAGCTGTTTTTT. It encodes CATQREARTGELFF.

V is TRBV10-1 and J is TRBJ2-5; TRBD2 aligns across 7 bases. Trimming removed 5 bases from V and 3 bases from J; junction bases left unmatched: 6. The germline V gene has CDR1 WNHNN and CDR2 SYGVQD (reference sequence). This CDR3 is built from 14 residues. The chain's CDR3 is CASSQTSRKETQYF. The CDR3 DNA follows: TGCGCCAGCAGTCAGACTAGCAGAAAAGAGACCCAGTACTTC.

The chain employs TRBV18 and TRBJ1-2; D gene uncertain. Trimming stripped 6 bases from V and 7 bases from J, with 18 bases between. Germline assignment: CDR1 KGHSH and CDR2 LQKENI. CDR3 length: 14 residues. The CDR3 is CASSRGGQTVGYTF. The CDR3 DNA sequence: TGTGCCAGCTCTCGGGGAGGGCAAACGGTTGGCTACACCTTC.

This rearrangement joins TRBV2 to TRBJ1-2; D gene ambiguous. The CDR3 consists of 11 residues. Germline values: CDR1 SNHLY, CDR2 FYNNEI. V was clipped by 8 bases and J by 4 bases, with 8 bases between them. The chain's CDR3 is CASSNRYGYTF. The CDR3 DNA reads TGTGCCAGCTCTAATCGCTATGGCTACACCTTC.

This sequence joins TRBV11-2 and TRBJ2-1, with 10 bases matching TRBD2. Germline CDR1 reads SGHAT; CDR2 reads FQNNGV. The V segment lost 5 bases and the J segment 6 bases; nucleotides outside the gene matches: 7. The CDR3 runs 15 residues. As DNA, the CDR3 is TGTGCCAGCAGCATAGCGGGAGGCAAACCCAATGAGCAGTTCTTC. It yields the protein CASSIAGGKPNEQFF.

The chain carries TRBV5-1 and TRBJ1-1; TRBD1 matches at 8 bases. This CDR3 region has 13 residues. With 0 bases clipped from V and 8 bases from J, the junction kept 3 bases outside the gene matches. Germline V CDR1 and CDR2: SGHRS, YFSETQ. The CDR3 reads CASSLDGDREAFF. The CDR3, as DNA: TGCGCCAGCAGCTTGGATGGGGACAGGGAAGCTTTCTTT. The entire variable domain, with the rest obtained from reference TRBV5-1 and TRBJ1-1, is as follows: KAGVTQTPRYLIKTRGQQVTLSCSPISGHRSVSWYQQTPGQGLQFLFEYFSETQRNKGNFPGRFSGRQFSNSRSEMNVSTLELGDSALYLCASSLDGDREAFFGQGTRLTVV.

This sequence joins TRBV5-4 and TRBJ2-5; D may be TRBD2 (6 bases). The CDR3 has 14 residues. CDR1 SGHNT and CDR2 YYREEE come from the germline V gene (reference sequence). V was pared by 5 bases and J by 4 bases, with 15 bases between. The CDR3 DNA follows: TGTGCCAGCAGGTTTGGGACTTTTATAGAGACCCAGTACTTC. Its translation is CASRFGTFIETQYF. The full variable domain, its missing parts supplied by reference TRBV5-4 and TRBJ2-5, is ETGVTQSPTHLIKTRGQQVTLRCSSQSGHNTVSWYQQALGQGPQFIFQYYREEENGRGNFPPRFSGLQFPNYSSELNVNALELDDSALYLCASRFGTFIETQYFGPGTRLLVL.

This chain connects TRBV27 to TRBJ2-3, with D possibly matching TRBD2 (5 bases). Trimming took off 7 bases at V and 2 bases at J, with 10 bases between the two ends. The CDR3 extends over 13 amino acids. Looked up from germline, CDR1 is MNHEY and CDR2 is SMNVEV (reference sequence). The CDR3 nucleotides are TGTGCCAGCAAGGAGAGGGACACAGATACGCAGTATTTT. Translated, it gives CASKERDTDTQYF.

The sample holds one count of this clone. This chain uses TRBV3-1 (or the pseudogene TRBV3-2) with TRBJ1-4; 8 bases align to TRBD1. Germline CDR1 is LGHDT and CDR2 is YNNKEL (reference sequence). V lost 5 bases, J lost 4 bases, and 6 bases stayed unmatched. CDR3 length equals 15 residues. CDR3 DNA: TGTGCCAGCAGCGACTGGGGACAGGATAATGAAAAACTGTTTTTT. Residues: CASSDWGQDNEKLFF.

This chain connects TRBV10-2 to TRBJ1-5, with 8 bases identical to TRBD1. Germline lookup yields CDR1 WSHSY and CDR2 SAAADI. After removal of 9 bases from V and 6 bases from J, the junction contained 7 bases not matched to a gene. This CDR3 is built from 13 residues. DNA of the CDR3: TGCGCCAGTCAGGGGGCAAATGGTCAGCCCCAGCATTTT. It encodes CASQGANGQPQHF.

CDR3 protein: CASRPGTQNSPLHF. Here the CDR3 DNA reads TGTGCCAGCAGGCCCGGGACACAAAATTCACCCCTCCACTTT. The chain combines TRBV6-5 with TRBJ1-6, with a tentative D call TRBD1 (6 bases). Germline values: CDR1 MNHEY, CDR2 SVGAGI. Trimming removed 6 bases at V and 7 bases at J, with 13 bases between. The CDR3 contains 14 residues.

The CDR3 DNA reads as TGTGCCAGCAGCATATCCCTCGGACAGGGGTGGGGAAACACCATATATTTT. This gives the protein CASSISLGQGWGNTIYF. V and J are TRBV7-8 and TRBJ1-3; 9 bases are a match to TRBD1. Germline V CDR1 and CDR2: SGHVS, FQNEAQ. J gave up 4 bases and V 5 bases, and 12 bases lay outside the gene matches. The CDR3 spans 17 residues.

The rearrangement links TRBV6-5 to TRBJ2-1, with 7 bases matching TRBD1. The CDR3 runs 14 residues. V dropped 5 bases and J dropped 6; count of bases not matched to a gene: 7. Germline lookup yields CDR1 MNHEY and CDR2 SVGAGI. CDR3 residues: CASSLKYRGNEQFF. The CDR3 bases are TGTGCCAGCAGTCTAAAGTACAGGGGCAATGAGCAGTTCTTC.